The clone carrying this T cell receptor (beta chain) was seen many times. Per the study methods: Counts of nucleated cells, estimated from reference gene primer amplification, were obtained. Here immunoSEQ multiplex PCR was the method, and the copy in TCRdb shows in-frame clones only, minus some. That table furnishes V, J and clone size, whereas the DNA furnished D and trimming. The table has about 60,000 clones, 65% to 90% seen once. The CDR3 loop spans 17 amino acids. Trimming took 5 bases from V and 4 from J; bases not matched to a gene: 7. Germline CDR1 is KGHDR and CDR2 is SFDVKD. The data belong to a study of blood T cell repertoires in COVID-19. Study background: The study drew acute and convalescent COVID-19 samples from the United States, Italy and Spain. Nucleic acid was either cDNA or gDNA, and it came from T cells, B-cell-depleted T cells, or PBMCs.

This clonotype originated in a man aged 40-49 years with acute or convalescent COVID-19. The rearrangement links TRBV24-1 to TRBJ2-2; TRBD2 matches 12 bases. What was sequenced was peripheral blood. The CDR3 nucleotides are TGTGCCACCAGTGTCTGGACTAGCGGGACATCCACCGGGGAGCTGTTTTTT. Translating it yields CATSVWTSGTSTGELFF.